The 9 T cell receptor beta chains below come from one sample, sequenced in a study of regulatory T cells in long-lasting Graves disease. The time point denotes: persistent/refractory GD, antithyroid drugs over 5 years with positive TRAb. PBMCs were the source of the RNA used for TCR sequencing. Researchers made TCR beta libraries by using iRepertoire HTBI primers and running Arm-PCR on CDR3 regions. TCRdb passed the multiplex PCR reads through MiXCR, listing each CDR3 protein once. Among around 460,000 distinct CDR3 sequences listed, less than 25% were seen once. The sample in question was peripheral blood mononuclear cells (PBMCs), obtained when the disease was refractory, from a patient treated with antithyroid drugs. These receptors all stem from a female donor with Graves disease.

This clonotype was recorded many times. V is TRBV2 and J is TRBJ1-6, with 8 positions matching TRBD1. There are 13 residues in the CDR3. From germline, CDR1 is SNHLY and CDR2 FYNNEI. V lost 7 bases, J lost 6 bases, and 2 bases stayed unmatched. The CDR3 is CASTGQVNSPLHF. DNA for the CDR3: TGTGCCAGCACGGGACAGGTTAATTCACCCCTCCACTTT.

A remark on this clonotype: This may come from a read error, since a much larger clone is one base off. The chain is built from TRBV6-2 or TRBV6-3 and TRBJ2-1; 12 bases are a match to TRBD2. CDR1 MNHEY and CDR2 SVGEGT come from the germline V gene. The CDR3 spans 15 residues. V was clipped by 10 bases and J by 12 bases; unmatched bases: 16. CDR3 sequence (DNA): TGTGCCACCTTGGGACTAGCGGGTCGCGGCAAAGGGCAGTTCTTC. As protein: CATLGLAGRGKGQFF.

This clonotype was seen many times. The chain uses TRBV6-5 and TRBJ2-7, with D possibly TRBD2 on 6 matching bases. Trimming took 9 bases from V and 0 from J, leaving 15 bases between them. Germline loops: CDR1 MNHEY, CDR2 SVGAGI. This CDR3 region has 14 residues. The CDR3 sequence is CASIYRDCSYEQYF. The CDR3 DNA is TGTGCCAGTATTTACCGGGACTGCTCCTACGAGCAGTACTTC.

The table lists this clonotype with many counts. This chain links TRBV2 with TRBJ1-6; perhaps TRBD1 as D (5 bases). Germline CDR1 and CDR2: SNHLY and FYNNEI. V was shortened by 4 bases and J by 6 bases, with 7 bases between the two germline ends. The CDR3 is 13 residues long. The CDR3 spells CASSGTPNSPLHF. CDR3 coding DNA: TGTGCCAGCAGTGGGACACCTAATTCACCCCTCCACTTT.

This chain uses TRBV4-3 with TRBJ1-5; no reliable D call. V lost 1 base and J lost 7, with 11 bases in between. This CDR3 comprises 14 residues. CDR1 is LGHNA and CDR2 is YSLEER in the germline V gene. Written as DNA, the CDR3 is TGCGCCAGCAGCCAAGGACCTAACGGGCAGCCCCAGCATTTT. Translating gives CASSQGPNGQPQHF.

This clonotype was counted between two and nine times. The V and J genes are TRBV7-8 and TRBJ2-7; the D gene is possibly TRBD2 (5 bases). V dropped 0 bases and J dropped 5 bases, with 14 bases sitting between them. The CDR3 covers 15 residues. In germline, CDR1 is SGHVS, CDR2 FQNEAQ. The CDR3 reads CASSLAIRETDEQYF. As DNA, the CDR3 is TGTGCCAGCAGCTTAGCTATCCGGGAAACCGACGAGCAGTACTTC. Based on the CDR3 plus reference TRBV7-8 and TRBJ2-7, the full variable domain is GAGVSQSPRYKVAKRGQDVALRCDPISGHVSLFWYQQALGQGPEFLTYFQNEAQLDKSGLPSDRFFAERPEGSVSTLKIQRTQQEDSAVYLCASSLAIRETDEQYFGPGTRLTVT.

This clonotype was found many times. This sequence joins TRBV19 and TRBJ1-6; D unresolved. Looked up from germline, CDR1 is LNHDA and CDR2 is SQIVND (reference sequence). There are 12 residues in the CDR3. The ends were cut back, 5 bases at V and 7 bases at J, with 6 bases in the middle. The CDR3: CASSWANSPLHF. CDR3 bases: TGTGCCAGTAGTTGGGCGAATTCACCCCTCCACTTT.

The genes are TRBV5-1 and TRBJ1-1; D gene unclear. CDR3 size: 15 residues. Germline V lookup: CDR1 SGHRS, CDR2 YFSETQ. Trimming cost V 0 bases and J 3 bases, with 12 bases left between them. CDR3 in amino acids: CASSLARLIDTEAFF. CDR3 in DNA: TGCGCCAGCAGCTTGGCCCGCCTCATAGACACTGAAGCTTTCTTT. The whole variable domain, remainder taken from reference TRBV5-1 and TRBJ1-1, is KAGVTQTPRYLIKTRGQQVTLSCSPISGHRSVSWYQQTPGQGLQFLFEYFSETQRNKGNFPGRFSGRQFSNSRSEMNVSTLELGDSALYLCASSLARLIDTEAFFGQGTRLTVV.

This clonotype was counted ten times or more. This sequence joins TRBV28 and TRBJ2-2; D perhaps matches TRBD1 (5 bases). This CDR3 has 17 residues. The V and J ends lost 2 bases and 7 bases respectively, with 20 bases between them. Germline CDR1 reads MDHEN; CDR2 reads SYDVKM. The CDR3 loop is CASSLPLGAADGGELFF. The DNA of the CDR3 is TGTGCCAGCAGTTTACCCCTAGGGGCCGCCGATGGCGGGGAGCTGTTTTTT.